This T cell receptor (beta chain) was recovered during a study of cytomegalovirus exposure and HLA in healthy donors. Study in general: Out of roughly 170 million T cells, an earlier analysis found fewer than 140 million unique TCR beta sequences in total.

The study ran its PCR with 60 Vbeta and 13 Jbeta primers. Generated by immunoSEQ multiplex PCR, the TCRdb table keeps only in-frame clones and is missing some. In all, the sample yields tens of thousands of clones. General study points: Presence/absence analyses assumed roughly uniform sequencing depth across donors. For most TCR beta V segments, an earlier analysis put the productive rate at about 87% or about 30% of the time. One variant, a missense change in DCLRE1C, was linked in a later analysis to TCR beta V- and J-gene trimming.

Comment on this clone: What it binds is not known.

Sequencing was carried out using PBMCs. The clonotype comes from a female donor in good health and CMV-seronegative.

CDR3 residues: CASSVEGGVQYEQYF. The CDR3, as DNA: TGTGCCAGCAGCGTAGAGGGCGGGGTCCAGTACGAGCAGTACTTC. The chain employs TRBV9 and TRBJ2-7, with D perhaps matching TRBD2 (6 bases). The germline gives CDR1 SGDLS, CDR2 YYNGEE. V gave up 0 bases and J gave up 4 bases, with 14 bases separating them. This CDR3 contains 15 residues.